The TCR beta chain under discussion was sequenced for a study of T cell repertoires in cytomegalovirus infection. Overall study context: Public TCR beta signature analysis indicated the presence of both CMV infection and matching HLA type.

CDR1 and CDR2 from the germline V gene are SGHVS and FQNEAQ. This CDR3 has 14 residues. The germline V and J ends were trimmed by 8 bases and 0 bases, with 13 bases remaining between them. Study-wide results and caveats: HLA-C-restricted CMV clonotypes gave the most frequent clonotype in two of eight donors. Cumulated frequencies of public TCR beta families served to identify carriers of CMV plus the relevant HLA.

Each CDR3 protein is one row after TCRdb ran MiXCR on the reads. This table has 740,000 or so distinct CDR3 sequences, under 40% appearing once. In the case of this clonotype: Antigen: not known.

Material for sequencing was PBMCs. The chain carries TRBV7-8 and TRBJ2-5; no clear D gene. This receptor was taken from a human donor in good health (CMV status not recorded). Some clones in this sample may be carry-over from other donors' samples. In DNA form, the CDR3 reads TGTGCCAGCCCCCCTCCCACCCACCAAGAGACCCAGTACTTC. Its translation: CASPPPTHQETQYF.